Following are 6 T cell receptor beta chains from one sample sequenced in a study of blood T cell repertoires in COVID-19. Clones were read by immunoSEQ multiplex PCR, and TCRdb kept only the in-frame ones, dropping some. The table has roughly 300,000 clones, 89% seen once; the top ten hold 5% to 7.5%. The source material was peripheral blood. These receptor sequences come from a man between 18 and 35 years old who had recovered from COVID-19.

This clone was seen a few times. The rearrangement joins TRBV6-5 to TRBJ2-3; a weak D match, TRBD1 (5 bases). Per the germline V gene, CDR1 is MNHEY and CDR2 is SVGAGI. V was pared by 10 bases and J by 6 bases, with 14 bases between. There are 12 residues in the CDR3. CDR3 coding DNA: TGTGCCATCCAGGGCTCCGCGGATACGCAGTATTTT. It codes for CAIQGSADTQYF.

This clone is a singleton in its sample. The rearrangement links TRBV5-1 to TRBJ2-3, with TRBD2 identical over 8 bases. The CDR3 sequence is 16 residues long. Per the germline V gene, CDR1 is SGHRS and CDR2 is YFSETQ. V was pared by 4 bases and J by 5 bases, with 12 bases of the junction left unmatched. Written as DNA, the CDR3 is TGCGCCAGCAGCCTATCCATAAGCGGGAGTGGAGATACGCAGTATTTT. This translates into CASSLSISGSGDTQYF.

The chain carries TRBV7-2 and TRBJ1-2; maybe TRBD1 (6 bases). V was cut by 5 bases and J by 0 bases, with 10 bases left in between. The CDR3 sequence is 14 residues long. Germline V CDR1 and CDR2: SGHTA, FQGNSA. Here the CDR3 DNA reads TGTGCCAGCAGCCTTAAGGGGGCTAACTATGGCTACACCTTC. Amino acids: CASSLKGANYGYTF.

This clone has only one observation. The gene calls are TRBV9 and TRBJ2-3; D remains ambiguous. V was cut by 0 bases and J by 0 bases, with 11 bases left in between. Germline loops: CDR1 SGDLS, CDR2 YYNGEE. The CDR3 runs 16 residues. The CDR3 protein is CASSVEDSPSTDTQYF. DNA for the CDR3: TGTGCCAGCAGCGTAGAGGATAGCCCTAGCACAGATACGCAGTATTTT.

This rearrangement joins TRBV7-9 to TRBJ2-7; 7 bases are shared with TRBD1. The CDR3 is made up of 13 amino acids. Germline V lookup: CDR1 SEHNR, CDR2 FQNEAQ (reference sequence). The ends lost 5 bases at V and 4 bases at J; junction bases unmatched: 5. This CDR3 is CASSRDRVYEQYF. CDR3 DNA: TGTGCCAGCAGCCGGGACAGAGTGTACGAGCAGTACTTC.

The chain uses TRBV5-5 and TRBJ2-7, with D tentatively TRBD1 (5 bases). This CDR3 spans 14 amino acids. CDR1 and CDR2 from the germline V gene are SGHKS and YYEKEE (reference sequence). Trimming pared 0 bases from V and 3 bases from J, leaving 10 bases between. Here the CDR3 reads CASSLVGADYEQYF. CDR3 coding DNA: TGTGCCAGCAGCTTGGTAGGGGCCGACTACGAGCAGTACTTC.